This T cell receptor beta chain was sequenced for a study of blood T cell repertoires in COVID-19. Overall study: Samples came from the United States, Italy and Spain, spanning acute and convalescent COVID-19. The analysed material was cDNA or gDNA that came from T cells, B-cell-depleted T cells, or PBMCs.

Germline lookup yields CDR1 SGHAT and CDR2 FQNNGV. V lost 1 base to trimming and J lost 7 bases, with 13 bases between them. This CDR3 comprises 14 residues. This clone turned up a few times. As handled by the study authors: Cell counts per sample came from amplifying reference gene primers. Method: immunoSEQ multiplex PCR; TCRdb's copy keeps in-frame clones and lacks some. V and J calls and clone size are given by that table; D and trimming were obtained from the DNA. In the table there are a few hundred thousand clones, about 90% of which are singletons. Clinical history as reported by participants underpinned cohort assignment.

The clonotype was recovered from a young man who had recovered from COVID-19. This chain connects TRBV11-2 to TRBJ1-2; no reliable D call. The source material was PBMCs or T cells enriched from blood (not recorded which). CDR3: CASSLGFEEGGYTF. CDR3 in DNA: TGTGCCAGCAGCTTAGGCTTTGAGGAGGGTGGCTACACCTTC.